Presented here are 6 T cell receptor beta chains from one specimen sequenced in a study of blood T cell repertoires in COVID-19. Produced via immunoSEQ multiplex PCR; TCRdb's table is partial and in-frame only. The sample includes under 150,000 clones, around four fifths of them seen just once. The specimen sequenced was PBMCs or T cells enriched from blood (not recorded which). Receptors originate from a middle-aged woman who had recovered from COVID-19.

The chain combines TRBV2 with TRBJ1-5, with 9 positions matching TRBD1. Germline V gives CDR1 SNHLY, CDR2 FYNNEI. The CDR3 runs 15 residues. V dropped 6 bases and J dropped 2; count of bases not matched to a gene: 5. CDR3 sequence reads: CASRGDRVGNQPQHF. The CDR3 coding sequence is TGTGCCAGCAGGGGGGACAGGGTGGGCAATCAGCCCCAGCATTTT.

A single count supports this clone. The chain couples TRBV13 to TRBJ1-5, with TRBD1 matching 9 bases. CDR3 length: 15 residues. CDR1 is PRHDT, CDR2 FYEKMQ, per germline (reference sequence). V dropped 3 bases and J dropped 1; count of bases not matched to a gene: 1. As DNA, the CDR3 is TGTGCCAGCAGCTTGGGACAGGGCAGCAATCAGCCCCAGCATTTT. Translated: CASSLGQGSNQPQHF.

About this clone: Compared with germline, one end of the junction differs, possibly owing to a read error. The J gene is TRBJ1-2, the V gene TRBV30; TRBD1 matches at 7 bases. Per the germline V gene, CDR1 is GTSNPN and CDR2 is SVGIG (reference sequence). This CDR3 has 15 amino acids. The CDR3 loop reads CAWMDRRRTNYGYTF. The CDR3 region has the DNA TGTGCTTGGATGGACAGGAGGAGGACTAACTATGGCTACACCTTC.

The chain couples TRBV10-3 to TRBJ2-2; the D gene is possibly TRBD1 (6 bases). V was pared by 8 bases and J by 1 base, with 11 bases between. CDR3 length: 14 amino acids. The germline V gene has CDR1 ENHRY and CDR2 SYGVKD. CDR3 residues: CAISPGENTGELFF. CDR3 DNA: TGTGCCATCTCTCCAGGGGAGAACACCGGGGAGCTGTTTTTT.

In DNA, the CDR3 is TGCAGCAGCAGACAGAGCCCCCAAGAGACCCAGTACTTC. As protein: CSSRQSPQETQYF. The chain combines TRBV29-1 with TRBJ2-5, with D perhaps matching TRBD1 (5 bases). The CDR3 has 13 amino acids. V lost 8 bases, J lost 1 base, and 14 bases lay in between. Per germline, CDR1 SQVTM and CDR2 ANQGSEA.

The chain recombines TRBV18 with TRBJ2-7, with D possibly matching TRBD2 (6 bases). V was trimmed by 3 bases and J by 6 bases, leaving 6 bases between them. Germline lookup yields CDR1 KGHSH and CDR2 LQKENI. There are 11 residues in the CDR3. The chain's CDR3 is CASSPEGEQYF. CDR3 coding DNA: TGTGCCAGCTCACCGGAGGGCGAGCAGTACTTC.